This TCR beta chain was recorded in a study of tumor and adjacent non-tumor tissue in lung cancer. V was pared by 7 bases and J by 8 bases, with 15 bases between. The CDR3 spans 12 residues. Germline values: CDR1 SQVTM, CDR2 ANQGSEA. TCRbeta libraries were built with three rounds of nested PCR, modified from ARM-PCR. From the multiplex PCR reads, TCRdb called clonotypes with MiXCR, one entry per CDR3 protein. This table has some 93,000 distinct CDR3 sequences, less than 80% appearing once. This sample's RNA came from whole unsorted tissue. The sequenced sample consisted of lung tumor tissue. This sequence joins TRBV29-1 and TRBJ2-1, with a weak D call TRBD1 (6 bases). The source is a man aged 60 to 75 with non-small cell lung cancer. This CDR3 is CSAYADSYEQFF. The DNA of the CDR3 is TGCAGCGCTTACGCGGACAGCTATGAGCAGTTCTTC.